This passage covers 8 T cell receptor beta chains from one sample sequenced in a study of cytomegalovirus exposure and HLA in healthy donors. The PCR ran on 60 Vbeta and 13 Jbeta primers. Measured with immunoSEQ multiplex PCR; TCRdb has only the in-frame clones, and not every one. In total, the table holds 70,000 to 100,000 clones. Sequenced sample: PBMCs. The source is a girl under 18 in good health and CMV-seropositive.

The chain combines TRBV2 with TRBJ1-1; no clear D. The V end lost 7 bases, the J end lost 3 bases, and 9 bases lay between the germline ends. The length of the CDR3 is 12 residues. Germline CDR1 reads SNHLY; CDR2 reads FYNNEI. CDR3 DNA sequence: TGTGCCAGCACAACTCGGGACACTGAAGCTTTCTTT. Translated: CASTTRDTEAFF.

J is TRBJ1-6 and V is TRBV25-1; D unresolved. CDR1 is MGHDK, CDR2 SYGVNS, per germline. The CDR3 has 15 residues. The V end lost 4 bases, the J end lost 8 bases, and 15 bases lay between the germline ends. CDR3 residues: CASSVPGGNYSPLHF. DNA of the CDR3: TGTGCCAGCAGTGTCCCTGGAGGGAATTATTCACCCCTCCACTTT.

The chain recombines TRBV15 with TRBJ2-2; the D is unclear. This CDR3 has 13 residues. The germline V gene encodes CDR1 LNHNV and CDR2 YYDKDF (reference sequence). V lost 3 bases to trimming and J lost 6 bases, with 8 bases between them. The DNA for the CDR3 is TGTGCCACCAGCAGGGCAGGTCCCGGGGAGCTGTTTTTT. It yields the protein CATSRAGPGELFF. Full variable domain (outside the CDR3, taken from reference TRBV15 and TRBJ2-2): DAMVIQNPRYQVTQFGKPVTLSCSQTLNHNVMYWYQQKSSQAPKLLFHYYDKDFNNEADTPDNFQSRRPNTSFCFLDIRSPGLGDTAMYLCATSRAGPGELFFGEGSRLTVL.

The rearrangement joins TRBV29-1 to TRBJ2-7, with 9 bases identical to TRBD1. This CDR3 spans 13 amino acids. The V gene end was trimmed by 4 bases and the J gene end by 3 bases; junction bases not matched to a gene: 4. Germline values: CDR1 SQVTM, CDR2 ANQGSEA. This CDR3 is CSVVGDRVYEQYF. CDR3 in DNA: TGCAGCGTTGTGGGGGACAGGGTCTACGAGCAGTACTTC.

The genes are TRBV18 and TRBJ1-5; D unclear. The length of the CDR3 is 12 residues. CDR1 and CDR2 from the germline V gene are KGHSH and LQKENI. The V gene lost 3 bases and the J gene lost 7 bases, with 7 bases spanning the gap. CDR3: CASSPTPQPQHF. The CDR3 region has the DNA TGTGCCAGCTCACCCACTCCACAGCCCCAGCATTTT.

The CDR3 protein is CASSNRQGGYEQYF. CDR3 in DNA: TGTGCCAGCAGTAATCGACAGGGGGGCTACGAGCAGTACTTC. This chain uses TRBV6-5 with TRBJ2-5; TRBD1 agrees at 9 bases. The J call is doubtful: the DNA matches TRBJ2-7 better. CDR1 and CDR2 from the germline V gene are MNHEY and SVGAGI. CDR3 length: 14 amino acids.

The genes are TRBV19 and TRBJ1-1, with D unresolved. Germline V gives CDR1 LNHDA, CDR2 SQIVND (reference sequence). The CDR3 extends over 14 amino acids. The V gene lost 2 bases and the J gene lost 1 base, with 8 bases spanning the gap. The chain's CDR3 is CASSINSKNTEAFF. In nucleotides, the CDR3 is TGTGCCAGTAGTATAAACAGTAAGAACACTGAAGCTTTCTTT.

The chain couples TRBV6-5 to TRBJ2-7; 12 nucleotides align to TRBD2. The CDR3 has 14 amino acids. V trimming: 6 bases; J trimming: 3 bases; junction bases outside the gene matches: 3. The germline gives CDR1 MNHEY, CDR2 SVGAGI. CDR3 in DNA: TGTGCCAGCAGCCCGACTAGCGGGGGCTACGAGCAGTACTTC. Protein product: CASSPTSGGYEQYF.